These T cell receptor beta chains were read from a single sample in a study of T-cell reconstitution after alpha-beta-depleted transplantation in children. TCRdb re-called the PCR reads with MiXCR, one entry per CDR3 protein. The sample gives more than 250,000 distinct CDR3 sequences, approximately 9.8% of which show up once; 9.5% to 13% is in the top ten. Sequencing used PBMCs from the stem cell graft donor, obtained from the stem cell graft. These receptors were collected from a human donor who donated a stem cell graft to a child with SCID. The CDR3 runs from the conserved cysteine through the conserved F or W. Each record gives: D gene, clone size, J gene, V gene, CDR3 DNA, CDR3 protein. D genes are given only for firm matches. Not every row has a clone size; where given, it reads once, few, many or a size class.

d_gene: TRBD2; abundance: few; j_gene: TRBJ2-1; v_gene: TRBV7-2; CDR3nt: TGTGCCAGCAGCCTCACCGGGACTAGCGGGAGCAAGCAGTTCTTC; CDR3aa: CASSLTGTSGSKQFF
d_gene: .; abundance: many; j_gene: TRBJ2-1; v_gene: TRBV27; CDR3nt: TGTGCCACCCAGGTGTGGCGGGGCCTCAATGAGCAGTTCTTC; CDR3aa: CATQVWRGLNEQFF
d_gene: .; abundance: .; j_gene: TRBJ2-3; v_gene: TRBV6-1; CDR3nt: TGTGCCAGCAGTCAACAGTACTCAGATACGCAGTATTTT; CDR3aa: CASSQQYSDTQYF
d_gene: .; abundance: few; j_gene: TRBJ1-2; v_gene: TRBV20-1; CDR3nt: TGCAGTGCTAGCCGGTATGGCTACACCTTC; CDR3aa: CSASRYGYTF
d_gene: .; abundance: many; j_gene: TRBJ1-2; v_gene: TRBV25-1; CDR3nt: TGTGCCAGCAGTGATGACGACACCACCGGGAGCTATGGCTACACCTTC; CDR3aa: CASSDDDTTGSYGYTF
d_gene: .; abundance: many; j_gene: TRBJ1-1; v_gene: TRBV4-1; CDR3nt: TGCGCCAGCAGCCCCAGTAAAGGGACGCGCATGAACACTGAAGCTTTCTTT; CDR3aa: CASSPSKGTRMNTEAFF
d_gene: .; abundance: .; j_gene: TRBJ1-2; v_gene: TRBV5-1; CDR3nt: TGCGCCAGCAGCGAGGGAAGGCCCTCCTACGATGGCTACACCTTC; CDR3aa: CASSEGRPSYDGYTF
d_gene: .; abundance: many; j_gene: TRBJ2-5; v_gene: TRBV11-2; CDR3nt: TGTGCCAGCAGCTTATCTTTGGACCGACCAGGGACCCAGTACTTC; CDR3aa: CASSLSLDRPGTQYF
d_gene: TRBD1; abundance: .; j_gene: TRBJ2-5; v_gene: TRBV18; CDR3nt: TGTGCCAGCTCACTAGGGACAGTGGAAGAGACCCAGTACTTC; CDR3aa: CASSLGTVEETQYF
d_gene: TRBD1; abundance: few; j_gene: TRBJ2-1; v_gene: TRBV2; CDR3nt: TGTGCCAGCAGTCCTGGGGGACAGGGAGTCTGGGAGCAGTTCTTC; CDR3aa: CASSPGGQGVWEQFF
d_gene: .; abundance: .; j_gene: TRBJ1-1; v_gene: TRBV7-3; CDR3nt: TGTGCCAGCAGCCAAGGGGGGGGTAGTGCTTTCTTT; CDR3aa: CASSQGGGSAFF
d_gene: TRBD1; abundance: many; j_gene: TRBJ1-2; v_gene: TRBV29-1; CDR3nt: TGCAGCGTCGGACAGGTAGCTAACTATGGCTACACCTTC; CDR3aa: CSVGQVANYGYTF
d_gene: TRBD2; abundance: few; j_gene: TRBJ2-3; v_gene: TRBV6-2/TRBV6-3; CDR3nt: TGTGCCAGCAGGGGCGGCGGGGGGCCTTACGAATTATTTCCTAGCACAGATACGCAGTATTTT; CDR3aa: CASRGGGGPYELFPSTDTQYF
d_gene: .; abundance: few; j_gene: TRBJ2-6; v_gene: TRBV5-1; CDR3nt: TGCGCCAGCACGTTGGGAGGCCTCTCTGGGGCCAACGTCCTGACTTTC; CDR3aa: CASTLGGLSGANVLTF
d_gene: TRBD1; abundance: many; j_gene: TRBJ2-2; v_gene: TRBV10-3; CDR3nt: TGTGCCATCAGTGGTCGGACAGGGGAGGACGGGGAGCTGTTTTTT; CDR3aa: CAISGRTGEDGELFF
d_gene: TRBD1; abundance: many; j_gene: TRBJ1-1; v_gene: TRBV10-1; CDR3nt: TGCGCCAGCAGTAAGGGAGGGGGCATGAACACTGAAGCTTTCTTT; CDR3aa: CASSKGGGMNTEAFF
d_gene: .; abundance: few; j_gene: TRBJ2-1; v_gene: TRBV24-1; CDR3nt: TGTGCCACCAGTGATTTTTCCAGCAATGAGCAGTTCTTC; CDR3aa: CATSDFSSNEQFF
d_gene: .; abundance: many; j_gene: TRBJ1-4; v_gene: TRBV12-3/TRBV12-4; CDR3nt: TGTGCCAGCAGTAGGGGGTTTAATGAAAAACTGTTTTTT; CDR3aa: CASSRGFNEKLFF
d_gene: TRBD2; abundance: few; j_gene: TRBJ2-1; v_gene: TRBV5-1; CDR3nt: TGCGCCAGCAGCATCCGGACTAGCGACACCAATGAGCAGTTCTTC; CDR3aa: CASSIRTSDTNEQFF
d_gene: .; abundance: many; j_gene: TRBJ2-1; v_gene: TRBV12-3/TRBV12-4; CDR3nt: TGTGCCAGCAGTTTAGGATCGGACAGCTCCTACAATGAGCAGTTCTTC; CDR3aa: CASSLGSDSSYNEQFF
d_gene: .; abundance: .; j_gene: TRBJ2-7; v_gene: TRBV12-3/TRBV12-4; CDR3nt: TGTGCCAGCAGCCTCGGGGGTTGGATTGAAGACGAGCAGTACTTC; CDR3aa: CASSLGGWIEDEQYF
d_gene: .; abundance: .; j_gene: TRBJ1-2; v_gene: TRBV3-1; CDR3nt: TGTGCCAGCAGCCAACTACTCGACGGCTATGGCTACACCTTC; CDR3aa: CASSQLLDGYGYTF
d_gene: TRBD2; abundance: .; j_gene: TRBJ2-1; v_gene: TRBV7-2; CDR3nt: TGTGCCAGCAGCCTCGCCGCTAGCGGGGCCTACAATGAGCAGTTCTTC; CDR3aa: CASSLAASGAYNEQFF
d_gene: TRBD1; abundance: few; j_gene: TRBJ2-7; v_gene: TRBV25-1; CDR3nt: TGTGCCAGTCAAAGCGCGACAGGGCCCCTTGAGGAGCAGTACTTC; CDR3aa: CASQSATGPLEEQYF
d_gene: TRBD1; abundance: few; j_gene: TRBJ2-3; v_gene: TRBV7-9; CDR3nt: TGTGCCAGCAGCTTTTCCGGGACAGGGAAGCCAGATACGCAGTATTTT; CDR3aa: CASSFSGTGKPDTQYF
d_gene: TRBD1; abundance: few; j_gene: TRBJ1-1; v_gene: TRBV5-1; CDR3nt: TGCGCCAGCAGCCGGACAGGGGGCGCAGAGACTGAAGCTTTCTTT; CDR3aa: CASSRTGGAETEAFF
d_gene: .; abundance: few; j_gene: TRBJ1-1; v_gene: TRBV27; CDR3nt: TGTGCCAGCAGTTTTGGTTTACAGGGGAACACTGAAGCTTTCTTT; CDR3aa: CASSFGLQGNTEAFF
d_gene: .; abundance: .; j_gene: TRBJ2-7; v_gene: TRBV12-3/TRBV12-4; CDR3nt: TGTGCCAGCAGCTTGGTCCAGACCTACGAGCAGTACTTC; CDR3aa: CASSLVQTYEQYF
d_gene: .; abundance: few; j_gene: TRBJ2-3; v_gene: TRBV6-2/TRBV6-3; CDR3nt: TGTGCCAGCAGCCTACGGGGTTGGTACACAGATACGCAGTATTTT; CDR3aa: CASSLRGWYTDTQYF
d_gene: TRBD1; abundance: .; j_gene: TRBJ2-6; v_gene: TRBV7-8; CDR3nt: TGTGCCAGCAGCTTGACAGGGGGACCGATCTCTGGGGCCAACGTCCTGACTTTC; CDR3aa: CASSLTGGPISGANVLTF
d_gene: .; abundance: many; j_gene: TRBJ2-2; v_gene: TRBV14; CDR3nt: TGTGCCAGCAGCCAAGTCACGGGGGCGAGTACCGGGGAGCTGTTTTTT; CDR3aa: CASSQVTGASTGELFF
d_gene: TRBD2; abundance: .; j_gene: TRBJ2-3; v_gene: TRBV7-3; CDR3nt: TGTGCCAGCAGTATAGGGCTAGCGGGGGGTCCACAAGATACGCAGTATTTT; CDR3aa: CASSIGLAGGPQDTQYF
d_gene: .; abundance: .; j_gene: TRBJ2-2; v_gene: TRBV4-1; CDR3nt: TGCGCCAGCAGCCATGGGGGGACTTCAAACACCGGGGAGCTGTTTTTT; CDR3aa: CASSHGGTSNTGELFF
d_gene: TRBD2; abundance: few; j_gene: TRBJ2-7; v_gene: TRBV20-1; CDR3nt: TGCAGCGCTCCCCGCGCGGGGGGCCGGGGCGAGCAGTACTTC; CDR3aa: CSAPRAGGRGEQYF
d_gene: .; abundance: .; j_gene: TRBJ1-2; v_gene: TRBV4-1; CDR3nt: TGCGCCAGCAGCCAAGAGAAAGCAGGAATCCTCTATGGCTACACCTTC; CDR3aa: CASSQEKAGILYGYTF
d_gene: TRBD2; abundance: .; j_gene: TRBJ2-7; v_gene: TRBV6-5; CDR3nt: TGTGCCAGCAGTCACCTCGGGACTACCTACGAGCAGTACTTC; CDR3aa: CASSHLGTTYEQYF
d_gene: TRBD2; abundance: .; j_gene: TRBJ2-5; v_gene: TRBV20-1; CDR3nt: TGCAGTGCGGCCCTCGGGCTAGCGGGGGGAATCCAAGAGACCCAGTACTTC; CDR3aa: CSAALGLAGGIQETQYF
d_gene: .; abundance: many; j_gene: TRBJ2-7; v_gene: TRBV5-1; CDR3nt: TGCGCCAGCAGCCTCGACGGGCAGGGGAGCTACGAGCAGTACTTC; CDR3aa: CASSLDGQGSYEQYF
d_gene: .; abundance: many; j_gene: TRBJ2-5; v_gene: TRBV25-1; CDR3nt: TGTGCCAGCAGTGAATATGGAGTCGTCGAGACCCAGTACTTC; CDR3aa: CASSEYGVVETQYF
d_gene: .; abundance: few; j_gene: TRBJ2-1; v_gene: TRBV3-1; CDR3nt: TGTGCCAGCAGCCAAGGCGGGACTCCTTACAATGAGCAGTTCTTC; CDR3aa: CASSQGGTPYNEQFF
d_gene: .; abundance: few; j_gene: TRBJ2-1; v_gene: TRBV7-9; CDR3nt: TGTGCCAGCAGCCTTTCCAGAGGACTACCTTACAATGAGCAGTTCTTC; CDR3aa: CASSLSRGLPYNEQFF
d_gene: TRBD1; abundance: .; j_gene: TRBJ1-2; v_gene: TRBV29-1; CDR3nt: TGCAGCGCCGAGACAGGGGGGGGCTACACCTTC; CDR3aa: CSAETGGGYTF
d_gene: TRBD1; abundance: .; j_gene: TRBJ2-7; v_gene: TRBV20-1; CDR3nt: TGCAGTGCTAGGAGGACAGGCCTCTCCTACAAGCAGTACTTC; CDR3aa: CSARRTGLSYKQYF
d_gene: .; abundance: .; j_gene: TRBJ2-5; v_gene: TRBV9; CDR3nt: TGTGCCAGCAGCGTAGGAGGGACGTTCCAAGAGACCCAGTACTTC; CDR3aa: CASSVGGTFQETQYF
d_gene: .; abundance: many; j_gene: TRBJ2-7; v_gene: TRBV7-9; CDR3nt: TGTGCCAGCAGCAGGGATGGGTCCTACGAGCAGTACTTC; CDR3aa: CASSRDGSYEQYF
d_gene: .; abundance: .; j_gene: TRBJ2-5; v_gene: TRBV6-5; CDR3nt: TGTGCCAGCAGAACCGTTGGGCGGCAAGGCAGACACCAAGAGACCCAGTACTTC; CDR3aa: CASRTVGRQGRHQETQYF
d_gene: TRBD1; abundance: .; j_gene: TRBJ1-5; v_gene: TRBV10-3; CDR3nt: TGTGCCATCAGTGACTATACCGGGACAGGGAATCAGCCCCAGCATTTT; CDR3aa: CAISDYTGTGNQPQHF
d_gene: TRBD1; abundance: many; j_gene: TRBJ2-2; v_gene: TRBV12-3/TRBV12-4; CDR3nt: TGTGCCAGCAGCCATCGGACAGGGGCTAACACCGGGGAGCTGTTTTTT; CDR3aa: CASSHRTGANTGELFF
d_gene: .; abundance: many; j_gene: TRBJ2-7; v_gene: TRBV9; CDR3nt: TGTGCCAGCAGTCTTAAGGGCAGCGGCTACGAGCAGTACTTC; CDR3aa: CASSLKGSGYEQYF
d_gene: TRBD1; abundance: .; j_gene: TRBJ2-1; v_gene: TRBV7-2; CDR3nt: TGTGCCAGCGGACAGGGTGAGAATGAGCAGTTCTTC; CDR3aa: CASGQGENEQFF
d_gene: TRBD2; abundance: few; j_gene: TRBJ2-2; v_gene: TRBV4-1; CDR3nt: TGCGCCAGCACCGGGGGGTTTACCGGGGAGCTGTTTTTT; CDR3aa: CASTGGFTGELFF